This passage covers 13 T cell receptor beta chains from one sample sequenced in a study of T cells after yellow fever vaccination. MiXCR, run by TCRdb on the 5' RACE reads, gives a single entry per CDR3 protein. Of fewer than 400,000 distinct CDR3 sequences in the sample, approximately 11% were seen once. The sequencing used CD4+ T cells sorted from PBMCs, collected 45 days after the yellow fever booster vaccination. These receptors all stem from a man younger than 35 who received the YFV17D yellow fever vaccine.

This clonotype was detected only a few times. The genes are TRBV27 and TRBJ1-1; possibly TRBD1 for D (5 bases). The CDR3 has 16 amino acids. Germline CDR1 reads MNHEY; CDR2 reads SMNVEV (reference sequence). The V end was cut by 2 bases, the J end by 7 bases, with 20 bases between. The CDR3 reads CASSLMRQGGDDEAFF. DNA of the CDR3: TGTGCCAGCAGTTTAATGCGGCAGGGTGGTGACGATGAAGCTTTCTTT.

This clonotype has more than one count but fewer than ten. The chain employs TRBV18 and TRBJ1-1, with TRBD1 matching 9 bases. The trim removed 4 bases at V and 4 bases at J, leaving 4 bases unmatched. Germline lookup yields CDR1 KGHSH and CDR2 LQKENI. This CDR3 contains 14 residues. CDR3 region: CASSLGQGITEAFF. The CDR3 DNA reads TGTGCCAGCTCACTAGGACAGGGGATCACTGAAGCTTTCTTT.

This clonotype was counted between two and nine times. CDR3 sequence: CASSADSSYEQYV. CDR3 bases: TGTGCCAGCTCGGCTGACAGCTCCTACGAGCAGTACGTC. The rearrangement joins TRBV18 to TRBJ2-7, with TRBD1 as a possible D gene (5 bases). Germline CDR1 reads KGHSH; CDR2 reads LQKENI. The CDR3 length is 13 residues. The V end was cut by 6 bases, the J end by 0 bases, with 9 bases between.

This clonotype was detected only a few times. The V and J genes are TRBV4-2 and TRBJ2-2; D uncertain. This CDR3 spans 11 amino acids. Between the trimmed V and J ends, which lost 2 bases and 7 bases, there was a span of 2 bases. Germline values: CDR1 LGHNA, CDR2 YNFKEQ. The CDR3 nucleotides read TGTGCCAGCAGCCAAAACGGGGAGCTGTTTTTT. Its protein product is CASSQNGELFF.

This clonotype was detected a few times. The V call is TRBV21-1, the J call TRBJ1-1; the D call of TRBD1 is as the table states it, not checked on the DNA. TRBV21-1 is a documented pseudogene. The CDR3 runs to 15 residues. The CDR3 sequence: CATLLEDIENTEAFF. The DNA of the CDR3 is TGTGCCACCCTACTTGAGGACATCGAGAACACTGAAGCTTTCTTT.

This clonotype occurred a few times. The chain links TRBV10-3 to TRBJ2-1; TRBD2 aligns across 9 bases. This CDR3 spans 14 amino acids. Trimming at V came to 7 bases and at J to 15 bases, leaving 16 bases not matched to a gene. In germline, CDR1 is ENHRY, CDR2 SYGVKD. Written as DNA, the CDR3 is TGTGCCATCAACGGCGGGGGGGCCGTGGGGATTTCGTTCTTC. It is translated as CAINGGGAVGISFF.

Ten or more counts support this clonotype. The V call is TRBV19, the J call TRBJ2-5; TRBD1 might be the D (6 bases). From germline, CDR1 is LNHDA and CDR2 SQIVND (reference sequence). The CDR3 covers 13 residues. Trimming took 10 bases from V and 0 from J, leaving 12 bases between them. The CDR3 coding sequence is TGTGCCACTTCGACAGGATACCAAGAGACCCAGTACTTC. Its protein product is CATSTGYQETQYF.

This clonotype appeared a few times. The chain recombines TRBV19 with TRBJ1-5; TRBD1 matches at 10 bases. The CDR3 sequence is 14 residues long. The V segment lost 6 bases and the J segment 7 bases; nucleotides outside the gene matches: 6. Germline-derived CDR1 and CDR2 are LNHDA and SQIVND (reference sequence). This chain's CDR3 is CASSGTGVDQPQHF. For the CDR3, the DNA is TGTGCCAGTAGCGGGACAGGGGTCGACCAGCCCCAGCATTTT.

The V gene is TRBV4-1, the J gene TRBJ1-3; D is ambiguous. V was pared by 2 bases and J by 8 bases, with 10 bases between. The CDR3 is 13 amino acids. From germline, CDR1 is MGHRA and CDR2 YSYEKL. Here the CDR3 DNA reads TGCGCCAGCAGCCAACCCAGGCGGGACACCATATATTTT. Amino acid sequence: CASSQPRRDTIYF.

This clonotype turned up a few times. The chain links TRBV7-3 to TRBJ2-3; 9 nucleotides line up with TRBD2. Trimming at V came to 1 base and at J to 1 base, leaving 3 bases not matched to a gene. This CDR3 comprises 16 residues. Per the germline V gene, CDR1 is SGHTA and CDR2 is FQGTGA. The DNA for the CDR3 is TGTGCCAGCAGCTTAATGTTAGCGGGGGGCACAGATACGCAGTATTTT. Amino acid sequence: CASSLMLAGGTDTQYF.

V is TRBV5-5 and J is TRBJ1-1; a weak D match, TRBD1 (6 bases). V was trimmed by 1 base and J by 5 bases, leaving 9 bases between them. The V gene's germline CDR1 is SGHKS and CDR2 YYEKEE (reference sequence). This CDR3 region has 13 residues. Here the CDR3 DNA reads TGTGCCAGCAGCTTGTACAGGGAAACTGAAGCTTTCTTT. This gives the protein CASSLYRETEAFF.

This rearrangement joins TRBV11-2 to TRBJ2-5; no definite D call. In germline, CDR1 is SGHAT, CDR2 FQNNGV. V was cut by 5 bases and J by 1 base, with 8 bases left in between. The CDR3 covers 13 residues. CDR3 nucleotide sequence: TGTGCCAGCAGCCCCTACGCCCAAGAGACCCAGTACTTC. This encodes CASSPYAQETQYF.

The table lists this clonotype with many counts. The chain carries TRBV9 and TRBJ2-6; maybe TRBD1 (6 bases). The CDR3 has 15 residues. Germline V gives CDR1 SGDLS, CDR2 YYNGEE. Trimming shortened V by 1 base and J by 4 bases, and 9 bases separated the two germline ends. In DNA form, the CDR3 reads TGTGCCAGCAGCGTATCAGGGGCCGGGGCCAACGTCCTGACTTTC. It translates to CASSVSGAGANVLTF.